Shown below are 11 T cell receptor beta chains from a single sample sequenced in a study of Ad26.COV2.S vaccination and SARS-CoV-2 variants. This table comes from immunoSEQ multiplex PCR, and its TCRdb copy is limited to in-frame clones, with some not included. The data contain almost 400,000 clones, about 89% of them singletons. As to treatment: some 20 received Ad26.COV2.S at low or high dose, single or two shots; 5 received placebo; per-sample allocation not given. Samples came from day 63 after the first vaccine or placebo injection. The sequenced sample was peripheral blood, obtained in a trial of Ad26.COV2.S vaccine versus placebo. The receptors were sampled from a person between 18 and 59 years old who received the Ad26.COV2.S COVID-19 vaccine or a placebo.

V usage is TRBV4-1 and J usage is TRBJ1-6, with D possibly matching TRBD1 (5 bases). V was pared by 3 bases and J by 7 bases, with 10 bases between. The CDR3 spans 14 residues. Germline V CDR1 and CDR2: MGHRA, YSYEKL. Here the CDR3 reads CASSHIEGNSPLHF. Written as DNA, the CDR3 is TGCGCCAGCAGCCATATTGAGGGGAATTCACCCCTCCACTTT.

The rearrangement links TRBV14 to TRBJ2-7; D not certain. This CDR3 contains 13 residues. Trimming removed 1 base from V and 5 bases from J, with 9 bases in between. The germline V gene has CDR1 SGHDN and CDR2 FVKESK. The CDR3: CASSQVIGNEQYF. The CDR3 DNA reads TGTGCCAGCAGCCAAGTTATCGGAAACGAGCAGTACTTC.

This sequence joins TRBV11-3 and TRBJ1-6; TRBD1 aligns across 7 bases. The germline gives CDR1 SGHNT, CDR2 YENEEA. The V and J ends lost 5 bases and 6 bases, in that order; junction bases with no gene match: 4. The CDR3 has 14 residues. The CDR3 sequence: CASSLGQTNSPLHF. The CDR3 DNA follows: TGTGCCAGCAGCCTGGGACAGACTAATTCACCCCTCCACTTT.

This chain links TRBV5-4 with TRBJ2-5, with TRBD1 matching over 7 bases. Germline CDR1 SGHNT, CDR2 YYREEE (reference sequence). CDR3 length: 16 amino acids. V gave up 4 bases and J gave up 4 bases; unmatched junction bases: 13. Written as DNA, the CDR3 is TGTGCCAGCAGCATATCGGGACAGCTCCTCGCAGAGACCCAGTACTTC. It translates to CASSISGQLLAETQYF.

The chain carries TRBV2 and TRBJ2-1, with 10 bases fitting TRBD2. This CDR3 is built from 13 residues. The V gene end was trimmed by 6 bases and the J gene end by 8 bases; junction bases not matched to a gene: 4. Germline V CDR1 and CDR2: SNHLY, FYNNEI. CDR3 loop: CASRASGSYEQFF. DNA of the CDR3: TGTGCCAGCAGGGCTAGCGGGAGCTATGAGCAGTTCTTC.

V gene TRBV28 combines with J gene TRBJ2-5; D is perhaps TRBD2 (6 bases). This CDR3 comprises 15 residues. Looked up from germline, CDR1 is MDHEN and CDR2 is SYDVKM. The V gene lost 2 bases and the J gene lost 4 bases, with 14 bases spanning the gap. The CDR3 region has the DNA TGTGCCAGCAGTTTAATCTCAGGGACTTTAGAGACCCAGTACTTC. It specifies CASSLISGTLETQYF.

V and J are TRBV6-6 and TRBJ1-3, with D hard to call. V lost 11 bases to trimming and J lost 0 bases, with 11 bases between them. The CDR3 covers 13 residues. CDR1 is MNHNY, CDR2 SVGAGI, per germline (reference sequence). The CDR3 sequence is CAASRGSGNTIYF. In DNA form, the CDR3 reads TGTGCCGCCTCCCGAGGCTCTGGAAACACCATATATTTT.

The chain recombines TRBV2 with TRBJ2-2; no reliable D call. Germline V gives CDR1 SNHLY, CDR2 FYNNEI. The CDR3 is 15 amino acids. Trimming took 2 bases from V and 7 from J, leaving 14 bases between them. CDR3 nucleotides: TGTGCCAGCAGTGAAACTATGGGAACGGGCGGGGAGCTGTTTTTT. The encoded protein is CASSETMGTGGELFF.

Only one count was recorded for this clone. The chain is built from TRBV24-1 and TRBJ2-1; no definite D call. Germline V gene data show CDR1 as KGHDR and CDR2 as SFDVKD. This CDR3 has 17 residues. V lost 1 base and J 0 bases, leaving 12 bases between the germline ends. In DNA, the CDR3 is TGTGCCACCAGTGATTTAAAGACCGAAAGCTCCTACAATGAGCAGTTCTTC. Protein product: CATSDLKTESSYNEQFF.

This clone occurred a few times. This chain joins TRBV5-1 and TRBJ1-4; 7 bases are a match to TRBD1. V was pared by 0 bases and J by 5 bases, with 7 bases of the junction left unmatched. Per the germline V gene, CDR1 is SGHRS and CDR2 is YFSETQ. CDR3 length: 16 amino acids. This CDR3 reads CASSLDRGGRNEKLFF. DNA for the CDR3: TGCGCCAGCAGCTTGGACAGGGGAGGTAGGAATGAAAAACTGTTTTTT.

The V gene is TRBV6-1, the J gene TRBJ2-7; D is ambiguous. The CDR3 consists of 14 residues. Germline CDR1 reads MNHNS; CDR2 reads SASEGT. The V gene lost 2 bases and the J gene lost 3 bases, with 11 bases spanning the gap. The CDR3 nucleotides read TGTGCCAGCAGTGAACAGGCGGACGTCTACGAGCAGTACTTC. The encoded protein is CASSEQADVYEQYF.